The rows below give T cell receptor beta chains drawn from one sample of a study of T-cell memory formation after mild COVID-19. Each CDR3 protein is one row after TCRdb ran MiXCR on the 5' RACE reads. The sample holds over 95,000 distinct CDR3 sequences; around a fifth are singletons and the top ten take approximately 41%. The sample comprised PBMCs or a T cell subset sorted from them (not recorded which). The receptors come from a man aged 18 to 30 who had mild COVID-19 (a few samples of this study predate the infection). Cell type and time point are not known. Each CDR3 is given with its conserved first and last residue. Fields, in order: V gene, J gene, D gene, clone size, CDR3 length, CDR3 protein, CDR3 DNA. The D gene is left open where the match is weak. Size tells how often a clone was seen (once, few, many) or the class of an expanded clone, and some rows leave it out.

V gene: TRBV11-2; J gene: TRBJ1-5; D gene: NA; clone size: few; CDR3 length: 17; CDR3 protein: CASSLGTVSGYHQPQHF; CDR3 DNA: TGTGCCAGCAGCTTAGGTACGGTTTCAGGTTATCATCAGCCCCAGCATTTT
V gene: TRBV20-1; J gene: TRBJ2-7; D gene: TRBD2; clone size: NA; CDR3 length: 14; CDR3 protein: CSAYPAGEAYEQYF; CDR3 DNA: TGCAGTGCGTACCCGGCGGGGGAAGCCTACGAGCAGTACTTC
V gene: TRBV5-6; J gene: TRBJ1-2; D gene: NA; clone size: NA; CDR3 length: 13; CDR3 protein: CASSQGLNYGYTF; CDR3 DNA: TGTGCCAGTTCACAGGGTCTAAACTATGGCTACACCTTC
V gene: TRBV7-2; J gene: TRBJ2-3; D gene: NA; clone size: many; CDR3 length: 12; CDR3 protein: CASSLKLDTQYF; CDR3 DNA: TGTGCCAGCAGCTTAAAACTGGATACGCAGTATTTT
V gene: TRBV7-3; J gene: TRBJ2-3; D gene: NA; clone size: many; CDR3 length: 14; CDR3 protein: CASSPRGGTDTQYF; CDR3 DNA: TGTGCCAGCAGCCCCAGGGGGGGCACAGATACGCAGTATTTT
V gene: TRBV6-5; J gene: TRBJ1-5; D gene: NA; clone size: NA; CDR3 length: 15; CDR3 protein: CASSYGAGGNQPQHF; CDR3 DNA: TGTGCCAGCAGTTACGGGGCAGGGGGCAATCAGCCCCAGCATTTT
V gene: TRBV4-1; J gene: TRBJ2-1; D gene: NA; clone size: NA; CDR3 length: 14; CDR3 protein: CASSFRGTYNEQFF; CDR3 DNA: TGCGCCAGCAGCTTCCGGGGGACTTACAATGAGCAGTTCTTC
V gene: TRBV3-1; J gene: TRBJ1-1; D gene: NA; clone size: few; CDR3 length: 14; CDR3 protein: CASSQVLEGTEAFF; CDR3 DNA: TGTGCCAGCAGCCAAGTTCTTGAGGGCACTGAAGCTTTCTTT
V gene: TRBV10-3; J gene: TRBJ1-2; D gene: NA; clone size: few; CDR3 length: 11; CDR3 protein: CATRNDYGYTF; CDR3 DNA: TGTGCCACCAGGAACGACTATGGCTACACCTTC
V gene: TRBV7-8; J gene: TRBJ2-1; D gene: TRBD2; clone size: NA; CDR3 length: 17; CDR3 protein: CASSLDPFSGGAPEQFF; CDR3 DNA: TGTGCCAGCAGCTTAGACCCCTTTAGCGGGGGGGCCCCTGAGCAGTTCTTC
V gene: TRBV27; J gene: TRBJ2-3; D gene: TRBD1; clone size: many; CDR3 length: 13; CDR3 protein: CASLGQGTDTQYF; CDR3 DNA: TGTGCCAGCTTGGGACAGGGAACAGATACGCAGTATTTT
V gene: TRBV7-2; J gene: TRBJ1-2; D gene: NA; clone size: many; CDR3 length: 12; CDR3 protein: CASSLDSYGYTF; CDR3 DNA: TGTGCCAGCAGCTTAGACAGCTATGGCTACACCTTC
V gene: TRBV10-3; J gene: TRBJ2-2; D gene: NA; clone size: NA; CDR3 length: 13; CDR3 protein: CAITSGATGELFF; CDR3 DNA: TGTGCCATCACCTCGGGTGCGACCGGGGAGCTGTTTTTT
V gene: TRBV9; J gene: TRBJ2-3; D gene: TRBD1; clone size: NA; CDR3 length: 15; CDR3 protein: CASSVGQGSTDTQYF; CDR3 DNA: TGTGCCAGCAGCGTGGGACAGGGAAGCACAGATACGCAGTATTTT
V gene: TRBV7-8; J gene: TRBJ2-1; D gene: NA; clone size: few; CDR3 length: 14; CDR3 protein: CASSYVTGTNEQFF; CDR3 DNA: TGTGCCAGCAGCTACGTAACAGGGACGAATGAGCAGTTCTTC
V gene: TRBV7-2; J gene: TRBJ1-1; D gene: NA; clone size: NA; CDR3 length: 14; CDR3 protein: CASSFSWAITEAFF; CDR3 DNA: TGTGCCAGCAGCTTTAGTTGGGCCATCACTGAAGCTTTCTTT
V gene: TRBV3-1; J gene: TRBJ2-2; D gene: NA; clone size: few; CDR3 length: 16; CDR3 protein: CASSQARWVDTGELFF; CDR3 DNA: TGTGCCAGCAGCCAAGCCAGGTGGGTGGACACCGGGGAGCTGTTTTTT
V gene: TRBV5-1; J gene: TRBJ2-5; D gene: TRBD1; clone size: NA; CDR3 length: 15; CDR3 protein: CASSSGLTGAETQYF; CDR3 DNA: TGCGCCAGCAGCTCAGGCCTGACAGGGGCAGAGACCCAGTACTTC
V gene: TRBV5-1; J gene: TRBJ2-1; D gene: NA; clone size: few; CDR3 length: 14; CDR3 protein: CASSLEERGNEQFF; CDR3 DNA: TGCGCCAGCAGCTTGGAAGAAAGGGGCAATGAGCAGTTCTTC
V gene: TRBV27; J gene: TRBJ2-4; D gene: NA; clone size: NA; CDR3 length: 16; CDR3 protein: CASSSAGRLAKNIQYF; CDR3 DNA: TGTGCCAGCAGTTCCGCAGGGAGATTAGCCAAAAACATTCAGTACTTC
V gene: TRBV6-5; J gene: TRBJ1-5; D gene: NA; clone size: NA; CDR3 length: 15; CDR3 protein: CASSLGAGSNQPQHF; CDR3 DNA: TGTGCCAGCAGTTTAGGGGCTGGGAGCAATCAGCCCCAGCATTTT
V gene: TRBV6-2/TRBV6-3; J gene: TRBJ2-3; D gene: NA; clone size: NA; CDR3 length: 15; CDR3 protein: CASSYSTGSTDTQYF; CDR3 DNA: TGTGCCAGCAGTTACTCAACGGGGAGCACAGATACGCAGTATTTT
V gene: TRBV29-1; J gene: TRBJ2-1; D gene: TRBD2; clone size: NA; CDR3 length: 16; CDR3 protein: CSVEDPPPGLAGEQFF; CDR3 DNA: TGCAGCGTTGAAGATCCCCCCCCGGGACTAGCGGGTGAGCAGTTCTTC
V gene: TRBV12-3/TRBV12-4; J gene: TRBJ2-7; D gene: TRBD1; clone size: NA; CDR3 length: 13; CDR3 protein: CASSLGTGDEQYF; CDR3 DNA: TGTGCCAGCAGTCTCGGGACAGGGGACGAGCAGTACTTC
V gene: TRBV20-1; J gene: TRBJ1-1; D gene: NA; clone size: few; CDR3 length: 12; CDR3 protein: CSATPSGTEAFF; CDR3 DNA: TGCAGTGCTACTCCCAGCGGCACTGAAGCTTTCTTT
V gene: TRBV5-6; J gene: TRBJ1-1; D gene: NA; clone size: once; CDR3 length: 15; CDR3 protein: CASSVDWTASTEAFF; CDR3 DNA: TGTGCCAGCAGCGTGGACTGGACAGCCTCCACTGAAGCTTTCTTT
V gene: TRBV7-2; J gene: TRBJ2-5; D gene: NA; clone size: NA; CDR3 length: 15; CDR3 protein: CASSLGVTREETQYF; CDR3 DNA: TGTGCCAGCAGCTTAGGGGTGACAAGAGAAGAGACCCAGTACTTC
V gene: TRBV7-3; J gene: TRBJ2-5; D gene: TRBD2; clone size: NA; CDR3 length: 16; CDR3 protein: CASSPHGRSPWETQYF; CDR3 DNA: TGTGCCAGCAGCCCCCACGGGAGGAGCCCGTGGGAGACCCAGTACTTC
V gene: TRBV11-2; J gene: TRBJ2-1; D gene: NA; clone size: few; CDR3 length: 12; CDR3 protein: CASSAQANEQFF; CDR3 DNA: TGTGCCAGCAGCGCGCAGGCGAATGAGCAGTTCTTC
V gene: TRBV4-2; J gene: TRBJ2-5; D gene: TRBD2; clone size: few; CDR3 length: 19; CDR3 protein: CASSHRAGLAGANQETQYF; CDR3 DNA: TGTGCCAGCAGCCACCGCGCGGGGCTAGCGGGGGCTAACCAAGAGACCCAGTACTTC
V gene: TRBV7-6; J gene: TRBJ2-3; D gene: NA; clone size: NA; CDR3 length: 13; CDR3 protein: CASSFGRGDTQYF; CDR3 DNA: TGTGCCAGCAGCTTCGGCAGGGGAGATACGCAGTATTTT
V gene: TRBV12-3/TRBV12-4; J gene: TRBJ2-3; D gene: NA; clone size: NA; CDR3 length: 15; CDR3 protein: CASRSGGGITDTQYF; CDR3 DNA: TGTGCCAGCAGGTCCGGAGGGGGGATCACAGATACGCAGTATTTT
V gene: TRBV6-1; J gene: TRBJ2-3; D gene: TRBD2; clone size: few; CDR3 length: 16; CDR3 protein: CASSETSGGGGDTQYF; CDR3 DNA: TGTGCCAGCAGTGAGACTAGCGGGGGCGGTGGGGATACGCAGTATTTT